A selection of T cell receptor beta chains follows, all from one sample in a study of cytomegalovirus exposure and HLA in healthy donors. TCRdb's copy holds only in-frame clones and misses some; the assay was immunoSEQ multiplex PCR. There are 90,000 to 150,000 clones in the sample; around 75% occur only once, and nearly 3% lies in the top ten. Sequencing input: PBMCs. The receptors were gathered from a woman between 40 and 55 years old in good health and CMV-seropositive. Both conserved end residues are part of each CDR3. D genes are given only for firm matches. Some rows have no size entry. The others give once, few or many, or a class for an expanded clone.

clone_size	d_call	j_call	v_call	cdr3_aa	cdr3_nt
few	TRBD2	TRBJ2-3	TRBV29-1	CSTRGRVGGDTQYF	TGCAGCACTAGGGGCAGGGTGGGAGGGGATACGCAGTATTTT
-	-	TRBJ1-5	TRBV10-3	CAISPRGGDQPQHF	TGTGCCATCAGCCCTAGGGGGGGCGATCAGCCCCAGCATTTT
few	TRBD1	TRBJ1-2	TRBV4-1	CASSTHQQGVDGYTF	TGCGCCAGCAGCACACACCAACAGGGGGTGGATGGCTACACCTTC
-	-	TRBJ2-7	TRBV9	CASSVEAGDYYEQYF	TGTGCCAGCAGCGTAGAAGCGGGCGACTACTACGAGCAGTACTTC
-	-	TRBJ2-5	TRBV6-6	CASYRKGETQYF	TGTGCCAGCTACAGAAAGGGGGAGACCCAGTACTTC
-	-	TRBJ2-7	TRBV7-9	CASSLPVVYEQYF	TGTGCCAGCAGCCTCCCCGTCGTCTACGAGCAGTACTTC
few	-	TRBJ2-2	TRBV4-3	CASSQDIGGYNTGELFF	TGCGCCAGCAGCCAAGATATCGGCGGTTATAACACCGGGGAGCTGTTTTTT
-	-	TRBJ1-1	TRBV5-5	CASSWRQANTEAFF	TGTGCCAGCAGCTGGAGACAGGCCAACACTGAAGCTTTCTTT
-	TRBD1	TRBJ1-1	TRBV5-8	CASSPGQGARTEAFF	TGTGCCAGCAGCCCAGGACAGGGAGCGAGGACTGAAGCTTTCTTT
few	-	TRBJ2-1	TRBV7-8	CASSLFLQGSFDEQFF	TGTGCCAGCAGCTTATTCCTCCAGGGGAGTTTCGATGAGCAGTTCTTC
-	TRBD1	TRBJ1-5	TRBV9	CASSVGQGYNQPQHF	TGTGCCAGCAGCGTAGGACAGGGGTACAATCAGCCCCAGCATTTT
-	-	TRBJ2-7	TRBV6-5	CASSYATAFYEQYF	TGTGCCAGCAGTTACGCAACAGCCTTTTACGAGCAGTACTTC
-	-	TRBJ2-3	TRBV6-5	CASTQTGTDTQYF	TGTGCCAGCACCCAGACAGGCACAGATACGCAGTATTTT
once	-	TRBJ2-7	TRBV9	CASSVEGNFYEQYF	TGTGCCAGCAGCGTAGAGGGGAACTTCTACGAGCAGTACTTC
-	-	TRBJ2-7	TRBV7-6	CASSLDVVGRYEQYF	TGTGCCAGCAGCTTAGATGTAGTGGGGCGATACGAGCAGTACTTC
-	TRBD2	TRBJ2-7	TRBV13	CASSPRVAGGPGEQYF	TGTGCCAGCAGCCCCCGGGTAGCGGGGGGGCCAGGTGAGCAGTACTTC
-	TRBD1	TRBJ1-4	TRBV2	CASHDRASEKLFF	TGTGCCAGCCATGACAGGGCCAGTGAAAAACTGTTTTTT
-	-	TRBJ2-1	TRBV4-2	CASSQGVGALNEQFF	TGTGCCAGCAGCCAAGGAGTGGGAGCGTTAAATGAGCAGTTCTTC
few	-	TRBJ2-5	TRBV25-1	CASTGTVQETQYF	TGTGCCAGCACCGGAACAGTCCAAGAGACCCAGTACTTC
-	-	TRBJ1-1	TRBV27	CASKPTGFYTEAFF	TGTGCCAGCAAACCCACAGGGTTTTACACTGAAGCTTTCTTT
-	-	TRBJ2-2	TRBV29-1	CSVVQGGPGELFF	TGCAGCGTTGTGCAGGGCGGCCCCGGGGAGCTGTTTTTT
few	-	TRBJ1-1	TRBV5-1	CASSPGHLNTEAFF	TGCGCCAGCAGCCCGGGACACTTAAACACTGAAGCTTTCTTT
-	-	TRBJ1-5	TRBV11-1	CASSFYSNQPQHF	TGTGCCAGCAGCTTTTATAGCAATCAGCCCCAGCATTTT
-	-	TRBJ1-1	TRBV7-2	CASSLGGGWNTEAFF	TGTGCCAGCAGCCTTGGCGGGGGGTGGAACACTGAAGCTTTCTTT
once	-	TRBJ1-5	TRBV4-2	CASSQADREGQPQHF	TGTGCCAGCAGCCAAGCGGACCGGGAGGGTCAGCCCCAGCATTTT
-	-	TRBJ2-3	TRBV6-5	CASSYSSGQWGDTQYF	TGTGCCAGCAGTTACTCGTCCGGACAGTGGGGGGATACGCAGTATTTT
-	TRBD1	TRBJ2-7	TRBV6-5	CASSYFTAGGEQYF	TGTGCCAGCAGTTACTTCACGGCAGGGGGTGAGCAGTACTTC
-	TRBD2	TRBJ2-7	TRBV6-1	CASSGGLAGGWYEQYF	TGTGCCAGCAGTGGTGGACTAGCGGGAGGGTGGTACGAGCAGTACTTC
-	TRBD1	TRBJ2-7	TRBV11-2	CASSLTGGLHIEQYF	TGTGCCAGCAGCTTAACAGGGGGACTTCATATCGAGCAGTACTTC
few	-	TRBJ2-7	TRBV9	CASSVGGVTHEQYF	TGTGCCAGCAGCGTAGGAGGTGTCACCCACGAGCAGTACTTC
-	-	TRBJ1-4	TRBV6-5	CASSYDRMQPEKLFF	TGTGCCAGCAGTTACGACAGGATGCAACCCGAAAAACTGTTTTTT
-	-	TRBJ2-3	TRBV6-4	CDSSDSAGSSTDTQYF	TGTGACAGCAGTGACTCGGCGGGGAGTAGCACAGATACGCAGTATTTT
-	-	TRBJ2-7	TRBV7-7	CASSLRRGGEQYF	TGTGCCAGCAGCTTAAGAAGAGGTGGCGAGCAGTACTTC